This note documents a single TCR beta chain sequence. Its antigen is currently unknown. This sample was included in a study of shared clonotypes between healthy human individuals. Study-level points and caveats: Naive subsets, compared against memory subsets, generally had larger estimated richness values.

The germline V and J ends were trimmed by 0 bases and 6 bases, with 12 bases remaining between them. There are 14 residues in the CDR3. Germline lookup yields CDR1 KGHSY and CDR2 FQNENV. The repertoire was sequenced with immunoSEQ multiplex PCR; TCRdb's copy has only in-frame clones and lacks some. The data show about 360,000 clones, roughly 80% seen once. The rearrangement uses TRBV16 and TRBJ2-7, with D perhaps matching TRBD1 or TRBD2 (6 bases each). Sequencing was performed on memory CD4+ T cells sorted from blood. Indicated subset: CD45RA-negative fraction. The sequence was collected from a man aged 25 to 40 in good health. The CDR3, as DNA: TGTGCCAGCAGCCAATCGAGCGGAGGGGGCGAGCAGTACTTC. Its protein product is CASSQSSGGGEQYF.